Listed here are 2 T cell receptor beta chains from one sample, sequenced in a study of blood T cell repertoires in COVID-19. Sequencing was performed with immunoSEQ multiplex PCR; in TCRdb, only in-frame clones are kept and a portion is missing. Seen here are 160,000 or so clones, approximately 90% observed once, and the top ten hold 6.6%. Sequenced input: PBMCs or T cells enriched from blood (not recorded which). The receptors stem from a woman aged 45 to 65 who had recovered from COVID-19.

The chain couples TRBV5-1 to TRBJ2-5; TRBD2 might be the D (7 bases). Trimming cost V 4 bases and J 2 bases, with 12 bases left between them. The CDR3 has 14 residues. CDR1 and CDR2 (germline): SGHRS, YFSETQ. CDR3 region: CASSGGGAQETQYF. As DNA, the CDR3 is TGCGCCAGCAGCGGAGGGGGGGCACAAGAGACCCAGTACTTC.

The CDR3 protein is CATSRVTSGGAETQYF. CDR3 bases: TGTGCCACCAGCAGAGTCACTAGCGGGGGGGCGGAGACCCAGTACTTC. J is TRBJ2-5 and V is TRBV15; 13 nucleotides line up with TRBD2. Unmatched junction bases numbered 4, after V lost 1 base and J lost 5 bases. This CDR3 is 16 amino acids long. CDR1 is LNHNV and CDR2 is YYDKDF in the germline V gene (reference sequence).